This T cell receptor beta chain was retrieved from a study of early T cells in non-severe SARS-CoV-2 infection. Study as a whole: Whole-blood bulk RNA, unsorted, was sequenced, and chains were unpaired. The study's findings and limits: Matching against VDJdb likely underestimated virus-specific expansions, favoring anti-spike CD8.

Concerning this clonotype itself: As yet, its antigen is unknown.

Each cDNA molecule carried a unique molecular identifier. TCRdb re-called the 5' RACE reads through MiXCR, storing one row per CDR3 protein. Seen here are some 82,000 distinct CDR3 sequences, around 12% observed once, and the top ten hold roughly 4.5%. This CDR3 is 14 amino acids long. Germline CDR1 MGHRA, CDR2 YSYEKL. V shed 0 bases and J shed 3 bases, with 8 bases lying between them. Sequencing was performed on whole blood, taken at baseline. The chain combines TRBV4-1 with TRBJ1-2; D is ambiguous. The clonotype originates from an adult who was a healthcare worker with PCR-confirmed SARS-CoV-2 infection or an uninfected control (not recorded which). CDR3: CASSQDRPDYGYTF. The CDR3 DNA follows: TGCGCCAGCAGCCAAGACAGGCCGGACTATGGCTACACCTTC.